The sequence of this T cell receptor beta chain was determined in a study of T cells in tuberculosis (dated by TCRdb to between 2017 and 2018). For the study in its entirety: To characterize T cells specific for the mycobacterial lipid antigen glucose monomycolate (GMM), the study used CD1B tetramers together with high-throughput TCR immunosequencing. With over 8 people per group, a South African clinical cohort compared IGRA-negative adolescents, IGRA-positive adolescents with latent tuberculosis, and adults with active tuberculosis.

What the work shows at the level of the full study, not this receptor alone: A classifier using the diverse GMM-specific repertoire reached 87% accuracy (AUROC around 0.91), compared with roughly 70% accuracy using GEM motif frequencies. Shorter CDR3-alpha lengths in active tuberculosis patients partly drove the smaller NN-distances, and the TCR-beta difference was not statistically significant. Compared with IGRA-negative controls, TCR-alpha repertoires from active tuberculosis had smaller mean NN-distances to GMM-specific TCRs, which suggests clonal expansion of these TCRs. Clinical samples were selected based on which cryopreserved specimens were available, and the active tuberculosis cases were adults whereas the controls were adolescents.

CDR1 SGDLS and CDR2 YYNGEE are derived from the germline V gene. The CDR3 spans 15 residues, from the cysteine through the phenylalanine. Left in the record is the CDR3 DNA by itself, 45 bases read in frame from the first base. Trimming leaves V shorter by 0 bases and J shorter by 7 bases, with the junction holding 4 bases beyond the gene matches. The immunoSEQ multiplex PCR assay was used to generate TCR libraries, with TCR-beta and/or TCR-alpha/delta assays applied to each sample. The Illumina high-throughput platform was used to sequence the amplified TCR libraries. In the paper's pipeline: Clustering and dimensionality reduction were performed using pairwise TCRdist distances among GMM-specific receptors from ex vivo sorted or in vitro expanded T cells. Each clinical repertoire was scored by mean NN-distance, the average TCRdist to the nearest 10% of tetramer-positive reference sequences. To compute GEM TCR motif frequency, the fraction of unique TCRs matching known GEM sequences by V/J usage and CDR3 length was calculated. Active tuberculosis was classified by linear discriminant analysis with leave-one-out cross-validation, implemented in scikit-learn. Drawn from immuneACCESS, this table holds only the in-frame rearrangements with V and J called that TCRdb kept. Clones are partly lost; checked studies trace under half to an unresolved V gene and leave the rest unexplained. From that table come the V and J calls and clone size; the DNA was used to work out D and trimming. Within this sample are about 40,000 clones, with around 93% of them counted one time only. The top ten clonotypes cover around 10% of the sample.

At study entry, adolescents were screened for latent tuberculosis infection by tuberculin skin test and QuantiFERON-TB GOLD In-Tube IGRA. Immunosequencing was performed on unsorted cryopreserved PBMC, with around 100,000 T cells per clinical donor covered on average. Eleven high schools in the Worcester region of the Western Cape, South Africa, served as enrollment sites for adolescents aged 12 to 18 years. Ten or so M. tuberculosis-infected adolescents and about 10 uninfected adolescents, matched for age and sex, were selected. Adolescent PBMC were isolated from freshly drawn heparinized blood by density centrifugation and cryopreserved. A remark on this clone: No cognate antigen has been identified for it. Qualities for individual bases were not recorded, and no much larger clone is one base off.

This receptor was identified in a donor between 10 and 29 years old with latent tuberculosis or without tuberculosis infection. Some clones in this sample may be carry-over from other donors' samples. The rearranged segments are TRBV9 and TRBJ1-3; the junction holds 10 bases that match TRBD1. Sequencing input: PBMCs. The base sequence is TGTGCCAGCAGCGTAGCCAGGACAGGGGGGAACACCATATATTTT. This codes for CASSVARTGGNTIYF.